This T cell receptor beta chain is from a study of T-cell reconstitution after alpha-beta-depleted transplantation in children. Unique molecular identifiers were built into the TCRbeta library. Each CDR3 protein is one row after TCRdb ran MiXCR on the PCR reads. The data show 200,000 to 250,000 distinct CDR3 sequences, with approximately 11% seen just once and 25% to 30% held by the top ten. This clonotype appeared many times. The target antigen is unknown. This CDR3 is built from 12 residues. Trimming shortened V by 6 bases and J by 8 bases, and 13 bases separated the two germline ends. Study outcomes and limitations: It was surviving recipient T cells and thymic progenitors that gave some patients high TCRbeta diversity at day 60. About two months after transplant, alpha-beta T cells reportedly came from several hundred expanded graft clones. A year had passed since transplant, and T-cell counts and diversity by then came mostly from newly produced T cells.

The TCR comes from a child younger than two with acute myeloid leukemia, due to receive a stem cell transplant. The source was PBMCs, collected before TCRalphabeta/CD19-depleted stem cell transplant. The J gene is TRBJ1-2, the V gene TRBV12-3 or TRBV12-4, with a weak D call TRBD1 (5 bases). Written as DNA, the CDR3 is TGTGCCAGCAGAGGGGCGAATTTGGGCTACACCTTC. Its protein product is CASRGANLGYTF.